Listed below are T cell receptor beta chains from one sample, sequenced in a study of monozygotic twins with inflammatory bowel disease. TCRdb re-called the 5' RACE reads; every CDR3 protein appears as one record, without DNA. Here the sample table reports fewer than 550,000 distinct CDR3 sequences. Sequenced: blood. The receptors here all came from a human donor with ulcerative colitis or Crohn's disease, or a healthy co-twin of an affected twin (not recorded which). Both conserved end residues are part of each CDR3.

j_call v_call cdr3_aa
TRBJ2-5 TRBV7-2 CASSEERLVFETQYF
TRBJ2-5 TRBV6-1 CASRGGRVGGLGTQYF
TRBJ2-2 TRBV3-1 CASSRGGSGRAGGGELFF
TRBJ2-7 TRBV24-1 CATSKKERSLSYEQYF
TRBJ2-1 TRBV14 CASSQGTTGGLHNEQFF
TRBJ2-7 TRBV5-1 CASSFPGQGEDEQYF
TRBJ2-2 TRBV10-1 CASSRSGGNTGELFF
TRBJ2-5 TRBV12-3/TRBV12-4 CASSSTVGGGTQYF
TRBJ1-5 TRBV6-2/TRBV6-3 CASRDPPVGRHNQPQHF
TRBJ2-7 TRBV7-2 CASSLGHRVVYEQYF
TRBJ2-7 TRBV30 CAWRAGTGMIYEQYF
TRBJ2-3 TRBV5-5 CASSLRSQGAKRDTQYF
TRBJ2-4 TRBV4-3 CASSQDPSGRAIQYF
TRBJ1-2 TRBV5-1 CASSLAPQGAYDGYTF
TRBJ2-7 TRBV24-1 CATSDAGTGYYEQYF
TRBJ2-7 TRBV5-1 CASSSSGRSYEQYF
TRBJ2-1 TRBV27 CASSLLGTSGSEQFF
TRBJ2-1 TRBV11-2 CASSLPRREFF
TRBJ2-7 TRBV6-2/TRBV6-3 CASSYSRDWAYEQYF
TRBJ1-5 TRBV28 CASSPAGISNQPQHF
TRBJ2-7 TRBV15 CATRKGSDYEQYF
TRBJ1-1 TRBV5-1 CASTHFGGRDTGAFF
TRBJ2-7 TRBV10-3 CAATAGTPSYEQYF
TRBJ2-3 TRBV29-1 CSVNRDRSTDTQYF
TRBJ1-2 TRBV27 CASSLSLGRGRNYGYTF
TRBJ2-2 TRBV3-1 CASSQAQGTGELFF
TRBJ2-3 TRBV27 CASSGLGHTQYF
TRBJ2-7 TRBV5-1 CASSLEGTSGAYEQYF
TRBJ2-3 TRBV9 CASSLRTRTDTQYF
TRBJ1-1 TRBV11-2 CASSLTDTNTEAFF
TRBJ2-3 TRBV20-1 CSSGSTDTQYF
TRBJ2-1 TRBV5-1 CASSLALGPGEQFF
TRBJ2-3 TRBV5-1 CASRGGTDTDTQYF
TRBJ1-5 TRBV19 CASSTTLQGWGASNQPQHF
TRBJ2-2 TRBV27 CASSLLEGNTGELFF
TRBJ2-2 TRBV5-6 CASSLDDRDTGELFF
TRBJ2-7 TRBV6-5 CASRPTRLGSEQYF
TRBJ2-5 TRBV29-1 CSVERGETQYF
TRBJ2-3 TRBV28 CASSLTGYRTDTQYF
TRBJ2-3 TRBV28 CASSLRLAGEADTQYF
TRBJ2-1 TRBV3-1 CASSQKAGAEQFF
TRBJ2-3 TRBV5-1 CASSLGTNTDTQYF
TRBJ1-2 TRBV7-9 CASSSTPSGPGYTF
TRBJ2-3 TRBV5-1 CASRPPERFDDTQYF
TRBJ1-1 TRBV11-1 CASSPLKGVPEAFF
TRBJ2-2 TRBV29-1 CSVGERPTTGELFF